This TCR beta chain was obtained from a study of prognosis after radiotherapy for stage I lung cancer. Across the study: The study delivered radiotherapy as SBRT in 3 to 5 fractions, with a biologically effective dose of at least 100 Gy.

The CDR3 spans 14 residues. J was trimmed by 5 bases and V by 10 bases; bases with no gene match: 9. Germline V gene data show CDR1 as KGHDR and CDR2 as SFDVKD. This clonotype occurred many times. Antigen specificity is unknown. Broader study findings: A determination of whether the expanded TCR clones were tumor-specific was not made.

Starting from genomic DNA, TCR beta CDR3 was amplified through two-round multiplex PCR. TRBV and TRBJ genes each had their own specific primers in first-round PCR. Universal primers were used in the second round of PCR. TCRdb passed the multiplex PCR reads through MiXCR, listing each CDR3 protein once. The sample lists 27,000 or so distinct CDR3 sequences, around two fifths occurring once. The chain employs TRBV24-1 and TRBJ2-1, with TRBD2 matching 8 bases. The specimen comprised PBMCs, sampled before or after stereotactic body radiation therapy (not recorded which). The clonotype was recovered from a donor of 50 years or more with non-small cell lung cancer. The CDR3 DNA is TGTGCCACGGGCGGGACTAGTTATCACAATGAGCAGTTCTTC. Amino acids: CATGGTSYHNEQFF.